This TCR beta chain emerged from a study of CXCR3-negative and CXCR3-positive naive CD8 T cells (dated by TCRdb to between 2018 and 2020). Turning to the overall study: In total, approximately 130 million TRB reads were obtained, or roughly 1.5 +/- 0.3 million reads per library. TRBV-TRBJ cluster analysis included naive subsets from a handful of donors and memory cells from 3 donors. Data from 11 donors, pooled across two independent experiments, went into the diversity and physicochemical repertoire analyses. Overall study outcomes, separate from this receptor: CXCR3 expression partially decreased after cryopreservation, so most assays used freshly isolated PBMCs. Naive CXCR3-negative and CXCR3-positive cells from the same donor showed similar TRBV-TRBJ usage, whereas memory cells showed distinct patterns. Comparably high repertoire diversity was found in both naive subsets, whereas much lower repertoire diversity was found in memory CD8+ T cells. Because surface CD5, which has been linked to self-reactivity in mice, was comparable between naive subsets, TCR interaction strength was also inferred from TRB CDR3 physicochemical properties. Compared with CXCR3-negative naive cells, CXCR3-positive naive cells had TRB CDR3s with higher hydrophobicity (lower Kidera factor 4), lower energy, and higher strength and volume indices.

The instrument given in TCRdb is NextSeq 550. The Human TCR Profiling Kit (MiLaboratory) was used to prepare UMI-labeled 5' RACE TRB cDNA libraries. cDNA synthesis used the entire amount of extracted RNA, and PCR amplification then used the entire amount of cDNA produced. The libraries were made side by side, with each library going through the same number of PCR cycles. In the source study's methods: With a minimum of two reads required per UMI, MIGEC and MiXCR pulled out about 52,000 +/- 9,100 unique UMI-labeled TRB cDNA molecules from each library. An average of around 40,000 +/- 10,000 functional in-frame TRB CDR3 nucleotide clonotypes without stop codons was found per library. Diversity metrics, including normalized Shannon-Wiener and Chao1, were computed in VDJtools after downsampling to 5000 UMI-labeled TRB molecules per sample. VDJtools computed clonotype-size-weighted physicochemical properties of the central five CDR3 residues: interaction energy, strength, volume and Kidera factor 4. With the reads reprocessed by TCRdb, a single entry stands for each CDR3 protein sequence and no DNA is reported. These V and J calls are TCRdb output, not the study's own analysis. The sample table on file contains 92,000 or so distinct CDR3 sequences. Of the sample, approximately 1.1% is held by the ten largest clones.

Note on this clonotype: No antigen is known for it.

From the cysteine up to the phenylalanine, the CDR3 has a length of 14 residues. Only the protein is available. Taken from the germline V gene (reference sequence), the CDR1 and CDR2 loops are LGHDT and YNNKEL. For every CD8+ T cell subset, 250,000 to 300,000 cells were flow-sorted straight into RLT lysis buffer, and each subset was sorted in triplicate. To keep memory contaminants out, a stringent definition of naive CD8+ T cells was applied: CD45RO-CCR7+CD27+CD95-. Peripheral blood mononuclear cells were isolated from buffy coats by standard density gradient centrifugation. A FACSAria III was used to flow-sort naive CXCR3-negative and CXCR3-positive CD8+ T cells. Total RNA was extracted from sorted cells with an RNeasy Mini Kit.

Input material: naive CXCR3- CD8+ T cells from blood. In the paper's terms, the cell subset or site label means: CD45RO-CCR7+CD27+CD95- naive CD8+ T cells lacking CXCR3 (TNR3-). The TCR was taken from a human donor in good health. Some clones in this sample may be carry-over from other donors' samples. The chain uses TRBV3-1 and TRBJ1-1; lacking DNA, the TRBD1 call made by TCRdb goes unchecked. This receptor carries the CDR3 CASSQSNREAEAFF.